The rows below give T cell receptor beta chains drawn from one sample of a study of blood T cells in healthy people across ages. TCRdb redid the calling of the 5' RACE reads with MiXCR, one entry per CDR3 protein. The table has 650,000 to 800,000 distinct CDR3 sequences, around two fifths seen once. Sequenced sample: blood. The origin of the receptors is a man aged 55 to 70 in good health. The CDR3 runs from the conserved cysteine through the conserved F or W. A D gene is named only where the DNA matches it firmly. The size of a clone is reported for some rows only, either as once, few or many, or as a class for expanded clones.

>TRBV7-9|TRBJ2-7|few|-
CASSPTDKAYDEQYF
TGTGCCAGCAGCCCAACCGACAAGGCCTATGACGAGCAGTACTTC
>TRBV29-1|TRBJ1-2|few|-
CSGTMGWGYTF
TGCAGCGGAACCATGGGTTGGGGCTATACCTTC
>TRBV28|TRBJ2-7|-|-
CASRVTGKSYEQYF
TGTGCCAGCAGAGTAACAGGAAAGTCCTACGAGCAGTACTTC
>TRBV5-6|TRBJ2-4|-|TRBD1
CASSSTGTGPNIQYF
TGTGCCAGCAGCTCTACCGGGACAGGGCCTAACATTCAGTACTTC
>TRBV6-6|TRBJ2-5|-|-
CASSFSSVQAKGETQYF
TGTGCCAGCAGTTTTAGCAGTGTGCAGGCGAAAGGAGAGACCCAGTACTTC
>TRBV10-3|TRBJ2-7|few|-
CATAQPPSYEQYF
TGTGCCACTGCTCAACCTCCCTCCTACGAGCAGTACTTC
>TRBV6-5|TRBJ1-2|-|-
CASSYVGANYGYTF
TGTGCCAGCAGTTATGTCGGTGCTAACTATGGCTACACCTTC
>TRBV13|TRBJ2-1|-|-
CASSRSRLNEQFF
TGTGCCAGCAGCCGTAGCCGTTTGAATGAGCAGTTCTTC
>TRBV12-3/TRBV12-4|TRBJ2-7|few|-
CASSPHTEQYEQYF
TGTGCCAGCAGTCCACACACGGAGCAGTACGAGCAGTACTTC
>TRBV4-3|TRBJ2-3|-|-
CASSQDLVDTQYF
TGCGCCAGCAGCCAAGATCTGGTAGATACGCAGTATTTT
>TRBV6-2/TRBV6-3|TRBJ2-1|-|TRBD1
CASIRDRVVNEQFF
TGTGCCAGCATCCGGGACAGGGTGGTTAATGAGCAGTTCTTC
>TRBV7-2|TRBJ2-1|-|-
CASSLSAVRPQFF
TGTGCCAGCAGCTTATCTGCGGTGCGACCTCAGTTCTTC
>TRBV6-2/TRBV6-3|TRBJ2-3|-|-
CASSYGPASSTDTQYF
TGTGCCAGCAGTTACGGACCAGCCTCTAGCACAGATACGCAGTATTTT